This T cell receptor beta chain was identified during a study of blood T cell repertoires in COVID-19. Across the whole study: Samples taken during acute and convalescent COVID-19 were collected in the United States, Italy and Spain.

Some clones are missing from TCRdb's copy, which holds only in-frame ones; the method was immunoSEQ multiplex PCR. Seen here are around 250,000 clones, 91% observed once, and the top ten hold approximately 1.3%. The clonotype comes from a human donor in a cohort exposed to, infected with or recovered from COVID-19 (not recorded which). The donor label of this sample is uncertain. The sample consisted of PBMCs or T cells enriched from blood (not recorded which).

The CDR3 DNA reads as TGTGCCAGCAGGGCAACACACGGGGGGCCCCAGCATTTT. Protein product: CASRATHGGPQHF. This sequence joins TRBV6-5 and TRBJ1-5, with a possible D match to TRBD1 (5 bases). V dropped 6 bases and J dropped 9 bases, with 15 bases sitting between them. The CDR3 totals 13 residues. Germline assignment: CDR1 MNHEY and CDR2 SVGAGI.